Given below is one TCR beta chain in context. What it binds is unknown. This specimen belongs to a study of monozygotic twins with inflammatory bowel disease. Molecular identifiers with 6-nucleotide sample barcodes were added during cDNA synthesis via template switching. For each CDR3 protein, TCRdb gives one entry from its re-call of the 5' RACE reads, without DNA. The sample holds about 380,000 distinct CDR3 sequences. This CDR3 is 19 amino acids long. Germline lookup yields CDR1 GTSNPN and CDR2 SVGIG (reference sequence). Whole-blood total RNA was extracted without T cell sorting. Study-wide points: TCRbeta inverse Simpson diversity was decreased in IBD patients versus healthy co-twins.

The chain combines TRBV30 with TRBJ2-4. This sequence was found in a human donor with ulcerative colitis or Crohn's disease, or a healthy co-twin of an affected twin (not recorded which). The material sequenced was blood. The CDR3 region is CAWSRFAGSLAVTKNMQYF.